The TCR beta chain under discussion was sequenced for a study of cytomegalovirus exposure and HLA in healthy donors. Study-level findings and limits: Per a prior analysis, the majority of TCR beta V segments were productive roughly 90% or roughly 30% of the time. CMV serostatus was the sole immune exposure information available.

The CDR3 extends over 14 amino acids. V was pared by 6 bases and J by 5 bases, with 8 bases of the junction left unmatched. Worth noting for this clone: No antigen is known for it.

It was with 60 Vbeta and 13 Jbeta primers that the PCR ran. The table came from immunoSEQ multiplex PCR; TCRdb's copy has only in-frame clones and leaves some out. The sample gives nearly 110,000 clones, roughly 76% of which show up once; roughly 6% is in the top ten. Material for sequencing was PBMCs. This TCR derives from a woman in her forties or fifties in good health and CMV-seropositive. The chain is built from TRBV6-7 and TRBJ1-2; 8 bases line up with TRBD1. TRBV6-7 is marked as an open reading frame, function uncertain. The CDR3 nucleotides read TGTGCCAGCAGAAACGGGACAGGCGGTTATGGCTACACCTTC. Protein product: CASRNGTGGYGYTF.